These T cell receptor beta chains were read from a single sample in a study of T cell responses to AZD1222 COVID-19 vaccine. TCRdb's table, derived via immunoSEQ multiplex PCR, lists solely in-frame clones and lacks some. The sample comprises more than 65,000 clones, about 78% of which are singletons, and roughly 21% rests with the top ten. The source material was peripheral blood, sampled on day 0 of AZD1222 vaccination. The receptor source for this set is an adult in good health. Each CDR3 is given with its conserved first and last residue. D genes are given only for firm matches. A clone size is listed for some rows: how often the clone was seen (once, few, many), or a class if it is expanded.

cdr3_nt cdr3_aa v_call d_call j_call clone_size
TGTGCCAGCAGCCAAGGACAGTCGGGGGACACCATATATTTT CASSQGQSGDTIYF TRBV3-1/TRBV3-2 NA TRBJ1-3 once
TGTGCCTGGAGTTCCGGGTCCCCAGGGAAACTGTTTTTT CAWSSGSPGKLFF TRBV30 NA TRBJ1-4 NA
TGTGCCAGCAGCCGGGGACAGGGAGGAACTGGAAACACCATATATTTT CASSRGQGGTGNTIYF TRBV5-5 TRBD1 TRBJ1-3 NA
TGTGCCAGCAGTTACGGGACTAGCGGGAGGAACGAGCAGTACTTC CASSYGTSGRNEQYF TRBV6-2/TRBV6-3 TRBD2 TRBJ2-7 NA
TGTGCCAGCAGCCCCAGTTATGGCTACACCTTC CASSPSYGYTF TRBV2 NA TRBJ1-2 NA
TGTGCCAGCAGTCCGGGGCAAGGAGGCACCGGGGAGCTGTTTTTT CASSPGQGGTGELFF TRBV2 NA TRBJ2-2 NA
TGTGCCACCAGCAGAGATGAAGGGTTAGGGCAGCCCCAGCATTTT CATSRDEGLGQPQHF TRBV15 NA TRBJ1-5 NA
TGTGCCAGCAGCCGGGGTGATAACTATGGCTACACCTTC CASSRGDNYGYTF TRBV5-4 NA TRBJ1-2 NA
TGTGCCAGCAGCAGGGGGGCGAGCACAGATACGCAGTATTTT CASSRGASTDTQYF TRBV7-9 NA TRBJ2-3 NA
TGCGCCAGCAGTGATTCAGGTCGAGATACGCAGTATTTT CASSDSGRDTQYF TRBV10-1 NA TRBJ2-3 NA
TGTGCCAGAGAGAGCGGGAGGGCCATCGACACCGGGGAGCTGTTTTTT CARESGRAIDTGELFF TRBV19 TRBD2 TRBJ2-2 few
TGTGCCAGCAAATCGACAGGTCCTATTAATGAAAAACTGTTTTTT CASKSTGPINEKLFF TRBV6-5 NA TRBJ1-4 NA
TGTGCCAGCTCACCTACGCCAGATACGCAGTATTTT CASSPTPDTQYF TRBV18 NA TRBJ2-3 NA
TGTGCCAGCTCACCGTCTACAGTGAACTATGGCTACACCTTC CASSPSTVNYGYTF TRBV18 NA TRBJ1-2 NA
TGCGCCAGCAGCTTGGATGGGGGCGATGAAAAACTGTTTTTT CASSLDGGDEKLFF TRBV5-1 NA TRBJ1-4 NA
TGTGCCAGCTCCGTCGGAGGGGGTAATTCACCCCTCCACTTT CASSVGGGNSPLHF TRBV18 NA TRBJ1-6 few
TGTGCCAGCAAAGGACTAGCGGGAAATTTGGGCACCGGGGAGCTGTTTTTT CASKGLAGNLGTGELFF TRBV4-2 TRBD2 TRBJ2-2 NA
TGTGCCACCAGTGATTCCGGGAGGGCCACCGGGGAGCTGTTTTTT CATSDSGRATGELFF TRBV24-1 TRBD2 TRBJ2-2 few
TGCAGCGTTGAATTGACTAGCGGGAGCTCAGGCATTCAGTACTTC CSVELTSGSSGIQYF TRBV29-1 TRBD2 TRBJ2-4 NA
TGTGCCAGCAGCTTGGGGGCGTCCAAAAACATTCAGTACTTC CASSLGASKNIQYF TRBV5-4 NA TRBJ2-4 NA
TGTGCCAGCAGCACGGGACTAGCGGGAGGCTACTACGAGCAGTACTTC CASSTGLAGGYYEQYF TRBV5-5 TRBD2 TRBJ2-7 NA
TGTGCCACCAGCAGCTCGGGCAGTCTAACCATCTATGGCTACACCTTC CATSSSGSLTIYGYTF TRBV15 NA TRBJ1-2 NA
TGTGCCAGCAGCGGACTAGCGGGCCAAGAAGAGCAGTACTTC CASSGLAGQEEQYF TRBV6-5 TRBD2 TRBJ2-7 NA
TGTGCCATCAGTCGACTAGCGGGAGCCGGAGGGTACAATGAGCAGTTCTTC CAISRLAGAGGYNEQFF TRBV10-3 TRBD2 TRBJ2-1 NA
TGTGCCAGCAGGTTAGCGGGAGAGCGCTACGAGCAGTACTTC CASRLAGERYEQYF TRBV6-6 TRBD2 TRBJ2-7 NA
TGTGCCAGCAGCTTGGGACTAGCGGGAGGGAGGCGCGAGCAGTACTTC CASSLGLAGGRREQYF TRBV5-6 TRBD2 TRBJ2-7 few